Sequencing of this T cell receptor beta chain was carried out in a study of T cells expressing NK-cell markers. Study as a whole: Seven donors tested HCMV-seropositive and one tested seronegative among the eight sequenced. General observations from the study: The dominant NKG2C+ clonotypes represented roughly 1.0-7.5% of CD8+ T cells in six donors.

With regard to this clonotype: The antigen is not known.

CDR3 length equals 18 residues. Per the germline V gene, CDR1 is MNHEY and CDR2 is SVGAGI. Following a re-call of the 5' RACE reads, TCRdb has one entry per CDR3 protein and lacks DNA. The clone table shows over 200,000 distinct CDR3 sequences, with the ten largest holding 0.39%. The sequence was obtained from a man between 18 and 29 years old in good health. The rearrangement uses TRBV6-5 and TRBJ2-1; as DNA is missing, the TRBD2 call by TCRdb cannot be tested. Sample: blood T cells: a sorted CD56 or NKG2C T cell subset, CD4+ or CD8+ T cells, or bulk PBMC T cells (not recorded which). CDR3 loop: CASSYTSPGSRTYNEQFF.